Each of the 12 T cell receptor beta chains below was sequenced from the same sample in a study of post-analysis software for immune sequencing data. Whole-study findings and limits: TRBV5-6, TRBV5-1 and TRBV20-1 were among five TRBV segments more frequent in patients than controls.

These receptors lack a known antigen. The authors incorporated unique molecular identifiers into the TCR beta cDNA libraries. TCRdb called the PCR reads again in MiXCR, with one record for every CDR3 protein. The sample yields approximately 360,000 distinct CDR3 sequences, less than 40% seen once. The sample taken for sequencing was blood. These receptors originate from a girl aged 5 to 17 with multiple sclerosis.

On this clonotype: A much larger clone is a single base away; this may be a read error. The V gene is TRBV20-1, the J gene TRBJ2-5; D possibly uses TRBD1 or TRBD2 (5 bases each). The better agreement between TRBJ2-7 and the DNA end casts doubt on the J call. Looked up from germline, CDR1 is DFQATT and CDR2 is SNEGSKA (reference sequence). The CDR3 loop spans 14 amino acids. The CDR3 loop is CSARVVGASYEQYF. The DNA of the CDR3 is TGCAGTGCTAGAGTGGTCGGGGCCTCCTACGAGCAGTACTTC.

The V call is TRBV18, the J call TRBJ1-5; no clear D. Trimming removed 3 bases at V and 4 bases at J, with 13 bases between. This CDR3 comprises 15 residues. Germline CDR1 KGHSH, CDR2 LQKENI. The CDR3 region has the DNA TGTGCCAGCTCACCCCTGGCCAATTTAAATCAGCCCCAGCATTTT. As protein: CASSPLANLNQPQHF.

The chain is built from TRBV12-3 or TRBV12-4 and TRBJ1-2, with TRBD1 as a possible D gene (6 bases). There are 13 residues in the CDR3. Deletions cut 2 bases from V and 6 bases from J, with 10 bases between. The CDR3 loop reads CASSLTDRNGYTF. The CDR3 nucleotides are TGTGCCAGCAGTTTAACGGACAGAAATGGCTACACCTTC.

This clonotype was seen a few times. The chain couples TRBV28 to TRBJ2-1; 10 nucleotides agree with TRBD2. Trimming removed 10 bases from V and 9 bases from J; junction bases left unmatched: 9. This CDR3 region has 13 residues. The germline V gene encodes CDR1 MDHEN and CDR2 SYDVKM. CDR3 in DNA: TGTGCCACCCATGGGACTAGCGTCGTTGAGCAGTTCTTC. Translation gives CATHGTSVVEQFF.

The chain recombines TRBV11-2 with TRBJ2-3; possible D gene TRBD1, 6 bases. Trimming pared 5 bases from V and 4 bases from J, leaving 13 bases between. The CDR3 covers 14 residues. Germline CDR1 reads SGHAT; CDR2 reads FQNNGV. CDR3 residues: CASSLGQNSDTQYF. The DNA for the CDR3 is TGTGCCAGCAGCCTCGGACAGAACTCAGATACGCAGTATTTT. Filled out from reference TRBV11-2 and TRBJ2-3, the complete variable domain reads EAGVAQSPRYKIIEKRQSVAFWCNPISGHATLYWYQQILGQGPKLLIQFQNNGVVDDSQLPKDRFSAERLKGVDSTLKIQPAKLEDSAVYLCASSLGQNSDTQYFGPGTRLTVL.

The chain employs TRBV20-1 and TRBJ1-2, with TRBD1 identical over 10 bases. The V gene's germline CDR1 is DFQATT and CDR2 SNEGSKA (reference sequence). Trimming took 4 bases from V and 7 from J; bases not matched to a gene: 12. CDR3 length equals 15 residues. The CDR3 DNA reads TGCAGTGCTACGACAGGGGGCTTTATAGAGGGTGGCTACACCTTC. Translated, it gives CSATTGGFIEGGYTF.

V and J are TRBV6-5 and TRBJ1-2; the D gene is possibly TRBD1 (5 bases). Germline V gene lookup returns CDR1 MNHEY and CDR2 SVGAGI. The CDR3 contains 14 residues. Trimming took 4 bases from V and 8 from J, leaving 17 bases between them. The CDR3 is CASSLVGWGNGYTF. CDR3 nucleotide sequence: TGTGCCAGCAGTTTAGTTGGGTGGGGGAACGGCTACACCTTC.

This clonotype was counted between two and nine times. The V and J genes are TRBV28 and TRBJ2-6, with D unresolved. Trimming took 8 bases from V and 4 from J, leaving 12 bases between them. Germline V gives CDR1 MDHEN, CDR2 SYDVKM. This CDR3 is 14 amino acids long. The CDR3 DNA reads TGTGCCAGCCGGATCGAGGTAGGGGCCAACGTCCTGACTTTC. The encoded protein is CASRIEVGANVLTF. The entire variable domain, with the rest obtained from reference TRBV28 and TRBJ2-6, is as follows: DVKVTQSSRYLVKRTGEKVFLECVQDMDHENMFWYRQDPGLGLRLIYFSYDVKMKEKGDIPEGYSVSREKKERFSLILESASTNQTSMYLCASRIEVGANVLTFGAGSRLTVL.

The gene calls are TRBV7-8 and TRBJ2-4; 15 positions match TRBD2. There are 16 residues in the CDR3. Germline V gene lookup returns CDR1 SGHVS and CDR2 FQNEAQ. The J segment lost 6 bases and the V segment lost 5 bases, leaving 5 bases of the junction unmatched. Here the CDR3 reads CASSPPGLAGGNIQYF. The CDR3 DNA sequence: TGTGCCAGCAGCCCTCCGGGACTAGCGGGGGGAAACATTCAGTACTTC.

The chain combines TRBV3-1 with TRBJ2-5, with D possibly called TRBD1 or TRBD2 (5 bases each). The germline V gene has CDR1 LGHDT and CDR2 YNNKEL (reference sequence). Trimming stripped 3 bases from V and 5 bases from J, with 13 bases between. This CDR3 is built from 14 residues. The CDR3 bases are TGTGCCAGCAGCCACGGGGACCCCCTCGAGACCCAGTACTTC. Protein sequence: CASSHGDPLETQYF.

This clonotype has a handful of counts. A much larger clone differs from this one at a single base, so this may be a read error. This rearrangement joins TRBV5-5 to TRBJ2-7; D remains ambiguous. The V end lost 2 bases, the J end lost 5 bases, and 17 bases lay between the germline ends. CDR1 SGHKS and CDR2 YYEKEE come from the germline V gene (reference sequence). The length of the CDR3 is 15 residues. This chain's CDR3 is CASSFVSAPRHEQYF. CDR3 sequence (DNA): TGTGCCAGCAGCTTTGTCTCAGCTCCTCGCCACGAGCAGTACTTC.

This clonotype has a single count. The chain couples TRBV12-3 or TRBV12-4 to TRBJ2-3, with D possibly being TRBD2 (6 bases). Trimming took off 6 bases at V and 4 bases at J, with 17 bases between the two ends. The CDR3 has 15 residues. Here the CDR3 reads CASRPSVTRADTQYF. CDR3 bases: TGTGCCAGCAGGCCTAGCGTAACGAGAGCAGATACGCAGTATTTT.